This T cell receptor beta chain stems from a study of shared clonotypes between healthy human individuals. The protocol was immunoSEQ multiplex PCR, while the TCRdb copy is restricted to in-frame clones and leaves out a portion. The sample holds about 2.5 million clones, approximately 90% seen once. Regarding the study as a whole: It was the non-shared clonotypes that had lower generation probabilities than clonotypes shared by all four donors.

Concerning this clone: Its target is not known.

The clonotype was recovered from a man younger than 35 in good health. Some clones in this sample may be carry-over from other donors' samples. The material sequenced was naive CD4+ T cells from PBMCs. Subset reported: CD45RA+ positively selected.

In DNA form, the CDR3 reads TGTGCCAGCAGTCCCCGGGGACTAGTTTCGGATGAGCAGTTCTTC. Translated: CASSPRGLVSDEQFF. The chain has TRBV28 and TRBJ2-1, with 8 positions matching TRBD2. Looked up from germline, CDR1 is MDHEN and CDR2 is SYDVKM. V lost 5 bases to trimming and J lost 8 bases; unmatched junction nucleotides: 11. This CDR3 spans 15 amino acids. Looking up the rest from reference TRBV28 and TRBJ2-1 gives the full variable domain: DVKVTQSSRYLVKRTGEKVFLECVQDMDHENMFWYRQDPGLGLRLIYFSYDVKMKEKGDIPEGYSVSREKKERFSLILESASTNQTSMYLCASSPRGLVSDEQFFGPGTRLTVL.